This T cell receptor (beta chain) was sequenced in a study of T cells in Graves' hyperthyroidism and ophthalmopathy. Study observations and caveats: Ophthalmopathy prediction by the model preceded onset by a median approximately six months. Peripheral blood also featured most of the thyroid clonotypes expanded above 0.001.

V was clipped by 1 base and J by 6 bases, with 9 bases between them. The CDR3 loop spans 13 amino acids. Germline V CDR1 and CDR2: DFQATT, SNEGSKA (reference sequence). Comment on this clonotype: Its specificity is unknown.

Graves' hyperthyroidism qualified as stable when ophthalmopathy did not progress within 18 months. Diagnoses rested on clinical symptoms, serum thyroxine and TRAb, thyroid ultrasound and orbital computed tomography. Amplified regions were TCR beta CDR3 sequences from RNA transcripts. A first-round RT-PCR of the TCR CDR3 used the HTBI primer set. MiXCR was run by TCRdb on the multiplex PCR reads, yielding one entry per CDR3 protein. The sample has roughly 580,000 distinct CDR3 sequences; 35% to 55% are singletons. This clonotype was obtained from a woman aged 18 to 35 with Graves' hyperthyroidism. J is TRBJ1-4 and V is TRBV20-1, with D maybe TRBD1 (5 bases). Material: peripheral blood or thyroid tissue (not recorded which). DNA of the CDR3: TGCAGTGCTAGAGGGGCAGGGCATGAAAAACTGTTTTTT. Protein: CSARGAGHEKLFF.